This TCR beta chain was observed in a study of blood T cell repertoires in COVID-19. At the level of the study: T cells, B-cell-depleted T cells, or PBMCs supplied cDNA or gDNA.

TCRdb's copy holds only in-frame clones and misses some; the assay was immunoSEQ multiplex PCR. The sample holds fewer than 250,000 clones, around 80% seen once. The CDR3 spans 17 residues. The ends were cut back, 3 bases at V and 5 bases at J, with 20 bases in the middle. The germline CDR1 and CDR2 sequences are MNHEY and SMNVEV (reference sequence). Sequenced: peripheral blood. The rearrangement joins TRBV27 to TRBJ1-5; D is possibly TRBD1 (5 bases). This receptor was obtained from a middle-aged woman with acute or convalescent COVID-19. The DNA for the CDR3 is TGTGCCAGCAGTTTTACCCCCAGGGAAGGTCGGGATCAGCCCCAGCATTTT. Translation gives CASSFTPREGRDQPQHF.